The clone carrying this T cell receptor (beta chain) has a handful of counts. What it binds is unknown. The sample is drawn from a study of vaccination and CD4 T cells after COVID-19. In the study overall: Stimulation of the cells used overlapping spike peptide pools from SARS-CoV-2 and from the common cold coronaviruses HCoV-NL63, HCoV-OC43 and HCoV-229E. Cultures serving as controls received a peptide pool (CEFX or HIV-1 Nef) or no peptide.

Sequenced with the Oncomine TCR Beta short-read assay was DNA taken from cultured CD4+ T cells. TCRdb reprocessed the PCR reads via MiXCR and lists one record per CDR3 protein. This table holds about 20,000 distinct CDR3 sequences, under 65% found once. Germline V gene data show CDR1 as MNHNS and CDR2 as SASEGT. Trimming left V 6 bases short and J 9 bases short, with 26 bases between. The CDR3 covers 16 residues. Treatment here: roughly ten-day PBMC culture with coronavirus spike peptide pools or control peptides (ViraFEST assay). This clonotype originated in a human donor who had recovered from COVID-19. The input for sequencing was CD4+ T cells from blood, cultured in vitro, taken after SARS-CoV-2 vaccination. This chain joins TRBV6-1 and TRBJ1-1, with D maybe TRBD1 (5 bases). This chain's CDR3 is CASSQISPGGGSKAFF. The DNA for the CDR3 is TGTGCCAGCAGCCAAATCTCACCAGGTGGGGGGAGTAAAGCTTTCTTT.